This T cell receptor beta chain was retrieved from a study of CD8 T cells in Susac syndrome. Study observations and caveats: The study admitted that it had a relatively small number of individuals in its TCR sequencing and HLA analysis.

CD8+ and CD4+ T cells were negatively isolated; TEMRA cells were FACS-enriched. With regard to this clonotype: As yet, its antigen is unknown.

Trimming pared 2 bases from V and 2 bases from J, leaving 7 bases between. CDR1 and CDR2 (germline): MNHEY, SVGEGT. This CDR3 is built from 14 residues. The RNA input was roughly 0.45 to 1 ug, and it was reverse transcribed with random hexamers. Amplification of TCR beta CDR3 spanned 54 Vbeta and 13 Jbeta via immunoSEQ multiplex PCR. TCRdb re-derived calls from the immunoSEQ multiplex PCR reads in MiXCR, one entry per CDR3 protein. The sample shows approximately 190,000 distinct CDR3 sequences, about 93% of them seen only once. This receptor was obtained from a human donor in good health. The rearrangement uses TRBV6-2 or TRBV6-3 and TRBJ1-5; TRBD1 is a possible D gene (6 bases). Sample: CD4+ T cells from PBMCs. The DNA for the CDR3 is TGTGCCAGCAGTTACGGGGGCCGCAATCAGCCCCAGCATTTT. Its translation: CASSYGGRNQPQHF.